The clone carrying this TCR beta chain was observed a handful of times. This entry comes from a study of OX40 agonist ivuxolimab in advanced cancers. Study-wide context: Enrolled patients in dose escalation had cancers that were hepatocellular carcinoma, melanoma, renal cell or head and neck cancer. There were three patients with partial responses, one having hepatocellular carcinoma and two cutaneous melanoma.

This table comes from immunoSEQ multiplex PCR, and its TCRdb copy is limited to in-frame clones, with some not included. The sample gives over 65,000 clones, around 91% of which show up once; around 2% is in the top ten. The germline V gene has CDR1 SQVTM and CDR2 ANQGSEA. This CDR3 region has 12 residues. Trimming stripped 7 bases from V and 3 bases from J, with 13 bases between. This sequence joins TRBV29-1 and TRBJ2-7; D possibly corresponds to TRBD2 (5 bases). The sample consisted of CD4+ or CD8+ T cells sorted from blood, taken in a trial of the OX40 agonist ivuxolimab. The receptor comes from an adult with an advanced solid tumor such as melanoma, head and neck, liver or kidney cancer. The CDR3 DNA reads TGCAGCGGGATGGACTGGTACTACGAGCAGTACTTC. Encoded protein: CSGMDWYYEQYF.